This T cell receptor (beta chain) was recorded in a study of shared T cell receptors in the human thymus. CDR3 length equals 16 residues. The junction had 14 bases not matched to a gene; V was cut back by 5 bases and J by 10 bases. The germline gives CDR1 MNHEY, CDR2 SMNVEV (reference sequence). Assay used: immunoSEQ multiplex PCR; TCRdb lists only in-frame clones, some missing. This sample yields almost 550,000 clones, of which 75% to 80% are seen a single time; roughly 0.013% belongs to the top ten. Another study also made use of these data, one on human thymus T cells. That study reports: Resections obtained during corrective heart surgery supplied the thymus tissue. Thymic and blood repertoires showed apparently biased V and J gene usage. Reports from related research described highly overlapping thymic repertoires among unrelated individuals.

This sequence originates from a boy younger than two with a congenital heart defect. Sequencing was done on a sample of thymocytes. The genes are TRBV27 and TRBJ2-1; 10 nucleotides align to TRBD2. This CDR3 is CASSPGREREGQEQFF. CDR3 DNA sequence: TGTGCCAGCAGTCCCGGGCGGGAGCGGGAGGGCCAAGAGCAGTTCTTC.